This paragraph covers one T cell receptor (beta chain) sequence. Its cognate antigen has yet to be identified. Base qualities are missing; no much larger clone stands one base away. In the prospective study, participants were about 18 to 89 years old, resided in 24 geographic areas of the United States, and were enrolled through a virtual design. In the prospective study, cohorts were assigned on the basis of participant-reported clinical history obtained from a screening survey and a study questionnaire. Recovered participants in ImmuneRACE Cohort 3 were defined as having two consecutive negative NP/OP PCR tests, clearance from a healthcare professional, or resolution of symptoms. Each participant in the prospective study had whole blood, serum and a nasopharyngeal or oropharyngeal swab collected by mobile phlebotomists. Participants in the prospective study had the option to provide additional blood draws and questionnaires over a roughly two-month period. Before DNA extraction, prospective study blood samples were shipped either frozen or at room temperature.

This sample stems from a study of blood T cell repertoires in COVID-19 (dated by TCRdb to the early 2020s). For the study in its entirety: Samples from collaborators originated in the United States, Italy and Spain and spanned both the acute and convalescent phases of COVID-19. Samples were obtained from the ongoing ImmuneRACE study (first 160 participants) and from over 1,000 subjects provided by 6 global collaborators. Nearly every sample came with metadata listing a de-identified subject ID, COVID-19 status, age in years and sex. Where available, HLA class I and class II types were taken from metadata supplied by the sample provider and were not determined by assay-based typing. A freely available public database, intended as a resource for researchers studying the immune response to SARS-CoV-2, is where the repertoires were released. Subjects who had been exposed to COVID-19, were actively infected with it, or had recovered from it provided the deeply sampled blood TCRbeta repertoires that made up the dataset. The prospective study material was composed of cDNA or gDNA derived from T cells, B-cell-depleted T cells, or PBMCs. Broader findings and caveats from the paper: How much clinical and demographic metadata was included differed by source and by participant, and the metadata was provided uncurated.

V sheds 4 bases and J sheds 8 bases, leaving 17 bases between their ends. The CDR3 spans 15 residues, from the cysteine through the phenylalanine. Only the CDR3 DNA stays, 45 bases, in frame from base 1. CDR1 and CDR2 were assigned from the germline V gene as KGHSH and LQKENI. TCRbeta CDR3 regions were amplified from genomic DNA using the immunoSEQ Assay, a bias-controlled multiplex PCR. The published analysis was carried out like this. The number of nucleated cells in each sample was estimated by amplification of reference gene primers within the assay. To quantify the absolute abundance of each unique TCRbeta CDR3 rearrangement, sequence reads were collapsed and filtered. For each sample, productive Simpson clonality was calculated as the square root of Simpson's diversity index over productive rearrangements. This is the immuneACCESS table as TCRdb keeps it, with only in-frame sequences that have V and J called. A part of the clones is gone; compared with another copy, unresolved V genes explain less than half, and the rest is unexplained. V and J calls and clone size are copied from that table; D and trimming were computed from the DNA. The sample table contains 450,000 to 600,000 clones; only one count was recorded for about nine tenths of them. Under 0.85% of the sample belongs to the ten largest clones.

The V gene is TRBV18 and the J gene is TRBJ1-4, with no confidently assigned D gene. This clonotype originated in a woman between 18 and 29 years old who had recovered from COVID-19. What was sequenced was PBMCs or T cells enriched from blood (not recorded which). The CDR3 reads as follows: CASSRPGGEREKLFF. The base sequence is TGTGCCAGCTCACGACCAGGTGGGGAGAGGGAAAAACTGTTTTTT.